The clone carrying this TCR beta chain was seen once. Antigen: not known. Germline assignment: CDR1 SGHRS and CDR2 YFSETQ. The CDR3 runs 14 residues. V was clipped by 7 bases and J by 3 bases; unmatched bases: 6. The naive CD8 population came from CD45RO-negative cells selected for CCR7, without terminally differentiated effector memory CD45RA+ cells. This sample stems from a study of shared clonotypes between healthy human individuals. Study-wide points: Non-shared clonotypes showed lower generation probabilities than clonotypes common to all four donors.

The protocol was immunoSEQ multiplex PCR, while the TCRdb copy is restricted to in-frame clones and leaves out a portion. Of roughly 2,000,000 clones listed, approximately 95% are singletons. This receptor was taken from a man aged 18 to 30 in good health. V gene TRBV5-1 combines with J gene TRBJ2-7; TRBD2 agrees at 11 bases. The sequenced sample consisted of naive CD8+ T cells sorted from blood. Written as DNA, the CDR3 is TGCGCCAGCCAACTAGCGGGAGACTTCTACGAGCAGTACTTC. Its protein product is CASQLAGDFYEQYF.